This TCR beta chain is drawn from a study of blood T cell repertoires in COVID-19. Study-level background: The United States, Italy and Spain provided the acute and convalescent COVID-19 samples.

The CDR3 covers 15 residues. V dropped 6 bases and J dropped 0 bases, with 12 bases sitting between them. Germline values: CDR1 MDHEN, CDR2 SYDVKM. A Seattle source enrolled patients during active infection and followed them longitudinally. Per the study methods: Reference gene primer amplification in the assay estimated nucleated cell counts. TCRdb's table, derived via immunoSEQ multiplex PCR, lists solely in-frame clones and lacks some. That table gives V, J and clone size, and the DNA gave D and trimming. The sample has some 190,000 clones, about 84% seen once. The sequence derives from a woman older than 75 with COVID-19, enrolled during active disease. The chain is built from TRBV28 and TRBJ2-1; D unresolved. The sequenced material came from peripheral blood. For the CDR3, the DNA is TGTGCCAGCAGCACGCGCTGGAGCTCCTACAATGAGCAGTTCTTC. It specifies CASSTRWSSYNEQFF.